Shown below are 16 T cell receptor beta chains from a single sample sequenced in a study of blood T cells in healthy people across ages. Primed by a sample-barcoded 5' primer and a J-beta primer mix, a second PCR proceeded for roughly 7 to 12 cycles. TCRdb fed the 5' RACE reads into MiXCR, producing one record per CDR3 protein. This sample carries 850,000 to 1,000,000 distinct CDR3 sequences, around 48% of them seen once, and the ten largest clones take over 10%. The source material was blood. These receptors were taken from a man aged 30 to 39 in good health.

J is TRBJ2-7 and V is TRBV6-5; the D gene could be TRBD1 or TRBD2 (5 bases each). Trimming stripped 5 bases from V and 2 bases from J, with 13 bases between. Germline-derived CDR1 and CDR2 are MNHEY and SVGAGI. The CDR3 length is 14 residues. CDR3 nucleotides: TGTGCCAGCAGTCAAACTCTGGGACCCTACGAGCAGTACTTC. Its protein is CASSQTLGPYEQYF.

There are a few counts of this clonotype. V is TRBV6-5 and J is TRBJ2-7; D not certain. The germline gives CDR1 MNHEY, CDR2 SVGAGI. This CDR3 is built from 14 residues. V dropped 4 bases and J dropped 6 bases, with 16 bases sitting between them. The CDR3 DNA is TGTGCCAGCAGTTCTACCTTTACCAGTGGCGAGCAGTACTTC. Amino acid sequence: CASSSTFTSGEQYF.

This clonotype has just a few counts. V gene TRBV5-1 combines with J gene TRBJ2-3; 9 bases fit TRBD2. Trimming removed 1 base from V and 0 bases from J; junction bases left unmatched: 6. The germline V gene encodes CDR1 SGHRS and CDR2 YFSETQ. The CDR3 sequence is 17 residues long. CDR3 bases: TGCGCCAGCAGCTTGTCTCTAGCGGGGTCTAGCACAGATACGCAGTATTTT. It yields the protein CASSLSLAGSSTDTQYF.

This clonotype was seen a few times. The V and J genes are TRBV20-1 and TRBJ1-2, with D perhaps TRBD1 (6 bases). The V gene's germline CDR1 is DFQATT and CDR2 SNEGSKA (reference sequence). This CDR3 has 14 amino acids. The V and J ends lost 3 bases and 6 bases respectively, with 17 bases between them. CDR3 sequence: CSASEGGPYHGYTF. Here the CDR3 DNA reads TGCAGTGCTAGCGAGGGGGGACCCTACCATGGCTACACCTTC.

This clonotype was picked up a small number of times. The gene calls are TRBV27 and TRBJ1-2; 7 nucleotides agree with TRBD1. CDR1 and CDR2 from the germline V gene are MNHEY and SMNVEV (reference sequence). The CDR3 length is 14 residues. Unmatched junction bases numbered 11, after V lost 5 bases and J lost 8 bases. CDR3 nucleotides: TGTGCCAGCAGTACAAGCGACAGGGCTTGGGGCTACACCTTC. This encodes CASSTSDRAWGYTF.

CDR3 amino acids: CASSGARANTGELFF. In DNA form, the CDR3 reads TGTGCCAGCAGTGGGGCGCGAGCGAACACCGGGGAGCTGTTTTTT. V is TRBV12-3 or TRBV12-4 and J is TRBJ2-2, with D possibly matching TRBD1 (5 bases). The CDR3 extends over 15 amino acids. Trimming cost V 5 bases and J 0 bases, with 10 bases left between them.

The V call is TRBV18, the J call TRBJ1-5; D unresolved. Germline V lookup: CDR1 KGHSH, CDR2 LQKENI. V was trimmed by 6 bases and J by 0 bases, leaving 12 bases between them. This CDR3 is built from 15 residues. CDR3 sequence: CASSPNGVSNQPQHF. In nucleotides, the CDR3 is TGTGCCAGCTCCCCGAATGGGGTTAGCAATCAGCCCCAGCATTTT.

The chain links TRBV27 to TRBJ2-5; perhaps D is TRBD1 or TRBD2 (6 bases each). Trimming shortened V by 7 bases and J by 4 bases, and 22 bases separated the two germline ends. Germline V gene data show CDR1 as MNHEY and CDR2 as SMNVEV (reference sequence). CDR3 length: 16 residues. Here the CDR3 reads CASTRRGGNPAETQYF. CDR3 sequence (DNA): TGTGCCAGCACTCGGAGAGGGGGGAACCCAGCAGAGACCCAGTACTTC.

The chain has TRBV28 and TRBJ2-7; TRBD1 matches at 8 bases. The V gene end was trimmed by 9 bases and the J gene end by 3 bases; junction bases not matched to a gene: 10. The CDR3 extends over 14 amino acids. Looked up from germline, CDR1 is MDHEN and CDR2 is SYDVKM. For the CDR3, the DNA is TGTGCCAGTACCTATGCCGGGACAGGCTACGAGCAGTACTTC. This codes for CASTYAGTGYEQYF.

The genes are TRBV11-1 and TRBJ2-1, with D tentatively TRBD2 (6 bases). This CDR3 comprises 12 residues. Germline V lookup: CDR1 SGHAT, CDR2 FQDESV (reference sequence). V gave up 8 bases and J gave up 8 bases, with 13 bases separating them. The CDR3 protein is CASREYSDEQFF. The DNA of the CDR3 is TGTGCCAGCCGGGAGTACAGCGATGAGCAGTTCTTC.

This clonotype was observed a few times. The chain uses TRBV11-3 and TRBJ1-2; D unclear. CDR1 is SGHNT and CDR2 is YENEEA in the germline V gene. The CDR3 is made up of 14 amino acids. V lost 1 base to trimming and J lost 8 bases, with 14 bases between them. CDR3 nucleotides: TGTGCCAGCAGCTTAGGCGCTCCGGCAAGGGGCTACACCTTC. Translated, it gives CASSLGAPARGYTF.

V and J are TRBV29-1 and TRBJ2-5; a weak D match, TRBD2 (6 bases). The CDR3 length is 12 residues. V lost 3 bases and J 6 bases, leaving 11 bases between the germline ends. CDR1 and CDR2 from the germline V gene are SQVTM and ANQGSEA. The chain's CDR3 is CSVDTGGKTQYF. The CDR3 DNA follows: TGCAGCGTTGATACCGGGGGAAAGACCCAGTACTTC.

The J gene is TRBJ1-4, the V gene TRBV4-1, with D tentatively TRBD1 (6 bases). From germline, CDR1 is MGHRA and CDR2 YSYEKL. The ends were cut back, 5 bases at V and 8 bases at J, with 15 bases in the middle. The CDR3 totals 14 residues. CDR3 in amino acids: CASSRNREEEKLFF. The CDR3 region has the DNA TGCGCCAGCAGCAGAAACAGGGAGGAGGAAAAACTGTTTTTT.

Notes on this clonotype: A junction end diverges from the germline sequence, so it may reflect a read error. V usage is TRBV12-3 or TRBV12-4 and J usage is TRBJ2-3, with a possible D match to TRBD2 (6 bases). The CDR3 has 12 amino acids. CDR3 nucleotide sequence: TGTACCAGCACCCGGGACTCAGATACGCAGTATTTT. Its translation is CTSTRDSDTQYF.

The chain links TRBV21-1 to TRBJ2-3; TRBD1, as called in the table, went unchecked against the DNA. TRBV21-1 has pseudogene status. The CDR3 is 14 residues long. CDR3 sequence (DNA): TGTGCCAGCAGGCGGACAGGGATAGAAGATACGCAGTATTTT. This gives the protein CASRRTGIEDTQYF.

The chain has TRBV7-3 and TRBJ2-6, with a tentative D call TRBD1 (6 bases). CDR1 SGHTA and CDR2 FQGTGA come from the germline V gene. The V end was cut by 0 bases, the J end by 11 bases, with 20 bases between. The CDR3 is made up of 17 amino acids. Here the CDR3 reads CASSLTTGHVGLDVLTF. CDR3 coding DNA: TGTGCCAGCAGCTTAACGACAGGACACGTAGGGCTTGACGTCCTGACTTTC. Based on the CDR3 plus reference TRBV7-3 and TRBJ2-6, the full variable domain is GAGVSQTPSNKVTEKGKYVELRCDPISGHTALYWYRQSLGQGPEFLIYFQGTGAADDSGLPNDRFFAVRPEGSVSTLKIQRTERGDSAVYLCASSLTTGHVGLDVLTFGAGSRLTVL.